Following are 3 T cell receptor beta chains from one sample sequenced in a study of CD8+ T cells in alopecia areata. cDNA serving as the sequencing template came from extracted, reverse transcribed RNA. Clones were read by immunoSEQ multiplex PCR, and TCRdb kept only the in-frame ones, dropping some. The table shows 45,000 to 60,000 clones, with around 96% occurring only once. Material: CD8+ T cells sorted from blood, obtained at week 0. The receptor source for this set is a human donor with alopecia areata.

CDR3 protein: CASSDRDRDLYRYF. CDR3 nucleotides: TGTGCCAGCAGCGACCGGGACAGGGACCTCTACAGGTACTTC. The chain links TRBV21-1 to TRBJ2-7; TRBD1, the D gene given by the table, was not confirmed from the DNA. TRBV21-1 is a listed pseudogene. This CDR3 spans 14 amino acids.

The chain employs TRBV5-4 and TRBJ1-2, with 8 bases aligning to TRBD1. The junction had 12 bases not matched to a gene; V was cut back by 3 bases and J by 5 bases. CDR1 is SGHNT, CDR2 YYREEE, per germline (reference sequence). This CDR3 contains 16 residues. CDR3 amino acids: CASSWGETGERYGYTF. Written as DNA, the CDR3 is TGTGCCAGCAGCTGGGGGGAGACAGGGGAAAGGTATGGCTACACCTTC.

CDR3 DNA: TGCGCCAGCAGCCACCCCCGAGGAGCGTATAGCGGGGCGAACACCGGGGAGCTGTTTTTT. Translation: CASSHPRGAYSGANTGELFF. The genes are TRBV4-3 and TRBJ2-2, with 8 positions matching TRBD2. The junction had 15 bases not matched to a gene; V was cut back by 3 bases and J by 0 bases. The CDR3 has 20 residues. CDR1 is LGHNA, CDR2 YSLEER, per germline.